This T cell receptor beta chain was identified in a study of beta chain features in type 1 diabetes. Study at large: Sorted cells numbering approximately 110,000,000 were examined across all samples.

All of the isolated RNA was reverse transcribed, so expressed TCRB transcripts were sequenced. Assay used: immunoSEQ multiplex PCR; TCRdb lists only in-frame clones, some missing. The sample has about 160,000 clones; approximately 7.8% are singletons. Whole-study results and caveats: VDJ junctions sequenced from type 1 diabetes patients showed fewer insertions and more deletions. Type 1 diabetes patients had TCRB CDR3s that were shorter (moderately but significantly so) in all four CD4+ subsets. Amplification by PCR could prefer shorter templates, with the same effect in patients and controls.

This clone was observed a few times. Its target is not known. The CDR3 totals 14 residues. CDR1 is SEHNR, CDR2 FQNEAQ, per germline (reference sequence). This rearrangement joins TRBV7-9 to TRBJ2-5; D is perhaps TRBD1 (5 bases). The J call may be wrong; the DNA end is better matched by TRBJ2-7. The receptor was derived from a woman in her thirties or forties with type 1 diabetes. Sequenced input: central memory CD4+ T cells from blood. For the CDR3, the DNA is TGTGCCAGCAGCCAAACAGGAGTCTCCTACGAGCAGTACTTC. This translates into CASSQTGVSYEQYF.